This entry lists 8 T cell receptor beta chains sequenced from one sample in a study of spatial heterogeneity in lung cancer. One entry per CDR3 protein results from TCRdb running MiXCR on the 5' RACE reads. This table holds about 11,000 distinct CDR3 sequences, about 9.2% found once. Described time point: sample taken at primary tumor resection. Whole RNA came from tumor, nontumor lung or frozen PBMC and was sequenced without being sorted. Specimen: PBMCs, collected at surgery. The receptors come from a male donor with early-stage non-small cell lung cancer.

This clonotype is medium-sized (0.01 to 0.1%) in the sample. The rearrangement uses TRBV7-2 and TRBJ2-3, with D possibly being TRBD2 (7 bases). V lost 1 base to trimming and J lost 5 bases, with 16 bases between them. Germline CDR1 and CDR2: SGHTA and FQGNSA. The CDR3 totals 16 residues. The CDR3 DNA is TGTGCCAGCAGCTTAGATGCGGGGGCGTACGGAGATACGCAGTATTTT. This gives the protein CASSLDAGAYGDTQYF.

This clonotype was recorded at least ten times. This chain links TRBV12-3 or TRBV12-4 with TRBJ2-3, with 12 bases that match TRBD2. With 3 bases clipped from V and 5 bases from J, the junction kept 9 bases outside the gene matches. This CDR3 is 17 amino acids long. The CDR3 nucleotides are TGTGCCAGCAGTTTGAGGACTAGCGGGGCCGGCGGAGATACGCAGTATTTT. It yields the protein CASSLRTSGAGGDTQYF.

The table lists this clonotype with many counts. The chain recombines TRBV12-3 or TRBV12-4 with TRBJ1-3, with TRBD1 matching over 7 bases. The ends lost 8 bases at V and 4 bases at J; junction bases unmatched: 5. The CDR3 contains 13 residues. CDR3 sequence (DNA): TGTGCCAGCCGACAGGGAAACGGAAACACCATATATTTT. It translates to CASRQGNGNTIYF.

This rearrangement joins TRBV12-3 or TRBV12-4 to TRBJ2-1; TRBD2 agrees at 12 bases. There are 22 residues in the CDR3. With V trimmed by 6 bases and J by 5 bases, 26 bases remained unmatched. Written as DNA, the CDR3 is TGTGCCAGCAGACCTCAGGCTTTACTAGCGGGAGGCGCGTGGGGACACAACAATGAGCAGTTCTTC. It translates to CASRPQALLAGGAWGHNNEQFF.

The J gene is TRBJ2-7, the V gene TRBV6-5; 11 nucleotides match TRBD2. The CDR3 has 14 residues. CDR1 and CDR2 (germline): MNHEY, SVGAGI. Trimming at V came to 5 bases and at J to 7 bases, leaving 7 bases not matched to a gene. The CDR3 region has the DNA TGTGCCAGCAGTCTTAGCGGGGGGGCCGGAGAGCAGTACTTC. Encoded protein: CASSLSGGAGEQYF.

This clonotype was observed many times. The rearrangement joins TRBV10-3 to TRBJ2-1; 10 bases match TRBD2. Looked up from germline, CDR1 is ENHRY and CDR2 is SYGVKD. The length of the CDR3 is 14 residues. The junction had 8 bases not matched to a gene; V was cut back by 6 bases and J by 9 bases. CDR3 nucleotide sequence: TGTGCCATCAGGATAAGCGGGGGGGCAGGTGAGCAGTTCTTC. Its translation is CAIRISGGAGEQFF.

This clonotype was detected ten times or more. This sequence joins TRBV6-5 and TRBJ1-1; the match to TRBD1 covers 7 bases. CDR3 size: 15 residues. Germline values: CDR1 MNHEY, CDR2 SVGAGI. J gave up 0 bases and V 8 bases, and 9 bases lay outside the gene matches. The CDR3 loop reads CASVVAGGVNTEAFF. CDR3 in DNA: TGTGCCAGCGTGGTGGCAGGGGGAGTGAACACTGAAGCTTTCTTT.

This clonotype was seen many times. The V gene is TRBV4-1, the J gene TRBJ2-3, with a weak D call TRBD2 (7 bases). V was cut by 0 bases and J by 4 bases, with 14 bases left in between. CDR3 size: 16 residues. Germline lookup yields CDR1 MGHRA and CDR2 YSYEKL. The CDR3 is CASSQEKGGAADTQYF. The DNA for the CDR3 is TGCGCCAGCAGCCAAGAAAAGGGGGGGGCCGCAGATACGCAGTATTTT.